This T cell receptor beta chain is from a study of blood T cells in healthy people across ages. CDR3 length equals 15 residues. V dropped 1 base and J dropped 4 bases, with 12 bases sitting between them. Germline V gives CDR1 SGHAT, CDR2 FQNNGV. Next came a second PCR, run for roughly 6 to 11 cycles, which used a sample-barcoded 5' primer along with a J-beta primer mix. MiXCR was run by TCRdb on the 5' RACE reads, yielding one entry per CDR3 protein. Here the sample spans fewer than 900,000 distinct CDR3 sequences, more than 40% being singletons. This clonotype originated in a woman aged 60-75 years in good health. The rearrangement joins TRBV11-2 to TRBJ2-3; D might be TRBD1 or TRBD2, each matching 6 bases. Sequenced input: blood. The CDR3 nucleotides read TGTGCCAGCAGCTTAGTTTCAGGGGAGGCAGATACGCAGTATTTT. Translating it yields CASSLVSGEADTQYF. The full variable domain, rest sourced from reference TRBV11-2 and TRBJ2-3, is EAGVAQSPRYKIIEKRQSVAFWCNPISGHATLYWYQQILGQGPKLLIQFQNNGVVDDSQLPKDRFSAERLKGVDSTLKIQPAKLEDSAVYLCASSLVSGEADTQYFGPGTRLTVL.